This paragraph covers one TCR beta chain sequence. No cognate antigen has been identified for it. Base qualities are not recorded, but no much larger clone differs from it by a single base. This specimen belongs to a study of PD-1 blockade in classical Hodgkin lymphoma (dated by TCRdb to between 2020 and 2021). Regarding the study in general: Nivolumab dosing was 3 mg/kg intravenously every 2 weeks, continuing until either disease progression or unacceptable toxicity. A peripheral blood immune signature of response to PD-1 blockade in classical Hodgkin lymphoma was defined using TCR beta sequencing and CyTOF. The investigation overall reported the following: Baseline diversity similar to that of newly diagnosed patients was observed in trial patients achieving complete response, whereas significantly lower diversity was observed in partial responders and progressors. Newly diagnosed patients were reported to have lower baseline TCR diversity than healthy donors, and relapsed/refractory patients were reported to have lower baseline TCR diversity still. Patients starting nivolumab less than 1 year after ASCT had lower diversity and were excluded from later analyses to avoid confounding by immune reconstitution. By C4D1, a significant rise was seen in CD4+ TCR diversity but not in CD8+ TCR diversity (p=0.0027 vs p=0.16), and the rise was most apparent among complete responders (p=0.02). Only a single clinical trial cohort was studied, and what caused the repertoire differences, possibly disease activity or prior therapy, remained undefined.

Taken with the paper, the label for time point translates to: cycle 1 day 1 (C1D1), immediately before nivolumab initiation. Every trial patient had relapsed following autologous stem cell transplantation, and prior brentuximab vedotin exposure was what differed among cohorts A, B and C. The trial cohort included 45 to 65 patients with relapsed/refractory classical Hodgkin lymphoma, and each patient had a best overall response of complete response, partial response or progressive disease. Trial patients were treated with single-agent nivolumab in the multi-cohort phase II CheckMate 205 trial. An independent review committee assessed best overall response by applying the 2007 International Working Group response criteria. Trial PBMCs were obtained immediately prior to nivolumab initiation (C1D1) and on therapy at cycle 2 day 1 and cycle 4 day 1. Peripheral blood was collected in 8 mL Vacutainer Cell Preparation Tubes, from which PBMCs were isolated by centrifugation and then cryopreserved.

Genomic DNA was extracted with the Qiagen DNeasy kit from unsorted PBMCs and from negatively selected CD4+ and CD8+ fractions. TCR beta CDR3 regions were amplified by immunoSEQ multiplex PCR using primers annealing to V and J segments. A synthetic immune receptor repertoire was used to minimize amplification bias, and any residual bias was removed computationally once sequencing was done. The authors' pipeline ran thus. Custom Python scripts were used to quantify repertoire diversity as the Shannon entropy index. Unsorted, CD4+ and CD8+ repertoires were analyzed separately, except for combined analyses in which CD4+ and CD8+ sequences were merged in silico. A clone was considered expanded if an increase in frequency of at least 2-fold after treatment relative to C1D1 was found, and a pseudocount of 0.5 was applied to clones undetected at baseline. Singleton clones were defined as clones with 0 or 1 copy at C1D1, and non-singleton clones were defined as clones with 2 or more copies. Clones expanded in unsorted samples were labelled as CD4+, CD8+ or unknown by matching protein sequences in sorted samples from the same patient. Wilcoxon tests were applied to paired samples to test diversity changes from C1D1 to C4D1. TCRdb provides this immuneACCESS table in a form limited to in-frame rearrangements. Some clones are lacking; in checked studies, under half of them reflect an unresolved V gene, and why the rest are absent is not known. For V, J and clone size, that table is used; D and trimming come from the DNA. The sample table lists roughly 15,000 clones, roughly 82% of them with a count of one. The ten largest clonotypes hold roughly 4.2% of the sample.

Based on the germline V gene, the CDR1 and CDR2 sequences are SGHRS and YFSETQ. V is reduced by 0 bases and J by 4 bases, leaving a spacing of 5 bases between them. The CDR3 runs 14 residues from the cysteine to the phenylalanine. Only CDR3 DNA remains: 42 bases, in frame from the first base. The chain links TRBV5-1 with TRBJ2-6, with the D gene not clear enough to name. The source of this sequence is a human donor with classical Hodgkin lymphoma. Specimen: peripheral blood mononuclear cells (PBMCs), collected at baseline. The CDR3 region has the sequence CASSLATGANVLTF. The DNA reads TGCGCCAGCAGCTTGGCCACAGGGGCCAACGTCCTGACTTTC.